This T cell receptor beta chain emerged from a study of CD8+CD57+ T cells in acquired aplastic anemia. Study at large: Sorted CD4+ and CD8+ cells yielded roughly 3.2 ug of DNA on average. CD4+ cells from healthy donors averaged approximately 11 million reads. Whole-study findings and limits: Around 29 CD8+ CDR3 sequences were shared between patients and controls.

The CDR3 has 16 residues. Losses at the gene ends were 0 bases for V and 2 bases for J; bases not matched to a gene: 4. CDR1 and CDR2 from the germline V gene are SGHRS and YFSETQ. To note about this clonotype: What it recognizes is unknown.

The study profiled TCR beta VDJ and CDR3 using genomic DNA as template. TCRdb used MiXCR to reprocess the reads, holding one entry per CDR3 protein. Of roughly 50,000 distinct CDR3 sequences in the sample, 55% to 75% are singletons; the top ten hold around 31%. The V gene is TRBV5-1, the J gene TRBJ2-3; TRBD1 aligns across 9 bases. Source material: sorted CD4+, CD8+, or CD8+CD57+ T cells (not recorded which) from PBMCs. This TCR was recovered from a human donor in good health, serving as a control. The CDR3: CASSLGGQGYTDTQYF. DNA for the CDR3: TGCGCCAGCAGCTTGGGGGGACAGGGATACACAGATACGCAGTATTTT.